These T cell receptor beta chains were read from a single sample in a study of blood T cell repertoires in COVID-19. The method was immunoSEQ multiplex PCR; TCRdb's version includes in-frame clones alone and lacks a portion of them. Of 390,000 or so clones listed, 90% are singletons. Sequenced input: peripheral blood. These receptors were obtained from a man between 18 and 35 years old with active or convalescent COVID-19. Each CDR3 is given with its conserved first and last residue. The order of the fields is V gene, clone size, D gene, J gene, CDR3 protein, CDR3 DNA. D genes are given only for firm matches. Not every row has a clone size; where given, it reads once, few, many or a size class.

v_gene: TRBV5-1; abundance: -; d_gene: -; j_gene: TRBJ1-4; CDR3aa: CASSSTGATNEKLFF; CDR3nt: TGCGCCAGCAGCTCGACAGGCGCAACTAATGAAAAACTGTTTTTT
v_gene: TRBV6-5; abundance: -; d_gene: -; j_gene: TRBJ1-5; CDR3aa: CASGVQADSNQPQHF; CDR3nt: TGTGCCAGTGGGGTACAGGCTGATAGCAATCAGCCCCAGCATTTT
v_gene: TRBV4-2; abundance: -; d_gene: TRBD1; j_gene: TRBJ1-6; CDR3aa: CASSRGTGGVNNSPLHF; CDR3nt: TGTGCCAGCAGTCGGGGGACAGGGGGAGTGAATAATTCACCCCTCCACTTT
v_gene: TRBV4-3; abundance: -; d_gene: TRBD1; j_gene: TRBJ1-1; CDR3aa: CASSQDRGRANTEAFF; CDR3nt: TGCGCCAGCAGCCAAGACAGGGGGCGGGCGAACACTGAAGCTTTCTTT
v_gene: TRBV10-3; abundance: -; d_gene: -; j_gene: TRBJ1-1; CDR3aa: CAISESSGHLAEAFF; CDR3nt: TGTGCCATCAGTGAGTCGTCGGGACACCTAGCTGAAGCTTTCTTT
v_gene: TRBV24-1; abundance: -; d_gene: TRBD1; j_gene: TRBJ1-1; CDR3aa: CATSDPGGGHQGAFF; CDR3nt: TGTGCCACCAGTGACCCAGGGGGCGGCCACCAGGGAGCTTTCTTT
v_gene: TRBV19; abundance: -; d_gene: -; j_gene: TRBJ1-1; CDR3aa: CATSRGSTEAFF; CDR3nt: TGTGCCACCAGCCGGGGGTCCACTGAAGCTTTCTTT
v_gene: TRBV7-2; abundance: -; d_gene: TRBD2; j_gene: TRBJ2-7; CDR3aa: CASSSGTSGQYF; CDR3nt: TGTGCCAGCAGCTCGGGGACTAGCGGACAGTACTTC
v_gene: TRBV7-2; abundance: -; d_gene: -; j_gene: TRBJ1-6; CDR3aa: CASSLRQALDSPLHF; CDR3nt: TGTGCCAGCAGCCTAAGACAGGCATTGGATTCACCCCTCCACTTT
v_gene: TRBV14; abundance: -; d_gene: -; j_gene: TRBJ2-7; CDR3aa: CASSQGTESYEQYF; CDR3nt: TGTGCCAGCAGCCAAGGGACAGAATCCTACGAGCAGTACTTC
v_gene: TRBV6-1; abundance: -; d_gene: -; j_gene: TRBJ1-4; CDR3aa: CASRGGEKLFF; CDR3nt: TGTGCCAGCAGAGGGGGTGAAAAACTGTTTTTT
v_gene: TRBV19; abundance: -; d_gene: -; j_gene: TRBJ1-1; CDR3aa: CASNSGGPNTEAFF; CDR3nt: TGTGCCAGTAATTCCGGCGGGCCTAACACTGAAGCTTTCTTT
v_gene: TRBV4-3; abundance: -; d_gene: TRBD1; j_gene: TRBJ1-5; CDR3aa: CASSQELDRGKANQPQHF; CDR3nt: TGCGCCAGCAGCCAAGAGTTGGACAGGGGGAAGGCCAATCAGCCCCAGCATTTT
v_gene: TRBV2; abundance: -; d_gene: -; j_gene: TRBJ1-5; CDR3aa: CASRQGGSRNSNQPQHF; CDR3nt: TGTGCCAGCAGACAGGGTGGATCCAGGAATAGCAATCAGCCCCAGCATTTT
v_gene: TRBV7-9; abundance: -; d_gene: TRBD1; j_gene: TRBJ2-3; CDR3aa: CASSPRDRGSDTQYF; CDR3nt: TGTGCCAGCAGCCCCCGGGACAGGGGATCAGATACGCAGTATTTT
v_gene: TRBV7-2; abundance: -; d_gene: -; j_gene: TRBJ2-1; CDR3aa: CASRQSPTLYNEQFF; CDR3nt: TGTGCCAGCAGGCAATCCCCCACCCTATACAATGAGCAGTTCTTC
v_gene: TRBV5-5; abundance: -; d_gene: -; j_gene: TRBJ2-5; CDR3aa: CASSWTVQETQYF; CDR3nt: TGTGCCAGCAGCTGGACAGTCCAAGAGACCCAGTACTTC
v_gene: TRBV7-6; abundance: -; d_gene: TRBD2; j_gene: TRBJ2-1; CDR3aa: CASSLRLAGGPVAYNEQFF; CDR3nt: TGTGCCAGCAGCCTAAGACTAGCGGGCGGCCCGGTTGCCTACAATGAGCAGTTCTTC
v_gene: TRBV9; abundance: few; d_gene: TRBD1; j_gene: TRBJ1-1; CDR3aa: CASSWDRGTEAFF; CDR3nt: TGTGCCAGCAGCTGGGACAGGGGAACTGAAGCTTTCTTT
v_gene: TRBV28; abundance: -; d_gene: -; j_gene: TRBJ1-2; CDR3aa: CASSLLGGRGYTF; CDR3nt: TGTGCCAGCAGTTTATTGGGGGGGAGGGGCTACACCTTC
v_gene: TRBV18; abundance: -; d_gene: TRBD2; j_gene: TRBJ2-5; CDR3aa: CASSPAAQLADTFSQETQYF; CDR3nt: TGTGCCAGCTCACCAGCAGCGCAACTAGCGGATACGTTTTCCCAAGAGACCCAGTACTTC
v_gene: TRBV28; abundance: -; d_gene: TRBD1; j_gene: TRBJ1-4; CDR3aa: CASSPGTVNEKLFF; CDR3nt: TGTGCCAGCAGCCCCGGGACAGTTAATGAAAAACTGTTTTTT
v_gene: TRBV30; abundance: -; d_gene: -; j_gene: TRBJ2-2; CDR3aa: CAWTSEPGELFF; CDR3nt: TGTGCCTGGACCTCGGAGCCCGGGGAGCTGTTTTTT
v_gene: TRBV2; abundance: -; d_gene: TRBD1; j_gene: TRBJ2-2; CDR3aa: CASSDRANTGELFF; CDR3nt: TGTGCCAGCAGCGACAGGGCGAACACCGGGGAGCTGTTTTTT
v_gene: TRBV28; abundance: -; d_gene: -; j_gene: TRBJ2-7; CDR3aa: CASSFTREQYF; CDR3nt: TGTGCCAGCAGTTTCACGCGCGAGCAGTACTTC
v_gene: TRBV25-1; abundance: -; d_gene: -; j_gene: TRBJ1-2; CDR3aa: CASSSQAYGYTF; CDR3nt: TGTGCCAGCAGTAGTCAGGCTTATGGCTACACCTTC
v_gene: TRBV24-1; abundance: -; d_gene: TRBD2; j_gene: TRBJ2-1; CDR3aa: CATSDLTSGRAVGEQFF; CDR3nt: TGTGCCACCAGTGATTTAACTAGCGGGAGGGCTGTGGGTGAGCAGTTCTTC
v_gene: TRBV11-2; abundance: -; d_gene: -; j_gene: TRBJ1-6; CDR3aa: CASSYRVSYNSPLHF; CDR3nt: TGTGCCAGCAGCTACAGGGTGTCCTATAATTCACCCCTCCACTTT
v_gene: TRBV12-5; abundance: -; d_gene: -; j_gene: TRBJ1-1; CDR3aa: CASGTPNTEAFF; CDR3nt: TGTGCTAGTGGCACACCGAACACTGAAGCTTTCTTT
v_gene: TRBV7-8; abundance: few; d_gene: -; j_gene: TRBJ2-7; CDR3aa: CASSLGVYEQYF; CDR3nt: TGTGCCAGCAGCTTAGGCGTCTACGAGCAGTACTTC
v_gene: TRBV23-1; abundance: -; d_gene: -; j_gene: TRBJ1-5; CDR3aa: CASSQSLGQGTNPYSNQPQHF; CDR3nt: TGCGCCAGCAGTCAATCACTTGGGCAGGGCACTAATCCCTATAGCAATCAGCCCCAGCATTTT
v_gene: TRBV6-6; abundance: -; d_gene: TRBD1; j_gene: TRBJ1-4; CDR3aa: CASSPGTGNRRIEKLFF; CDR3nt: TGTGCCAGCAGTCCCGGGACAGGGAACAGGCGGATCGAAAAACTGTTTTTT
v_gene: TRBV19; abundance: -; d_gene: TRBD2; j_gene: TRBJ2-1; CDR3aa: CASSIVAGVGDEQFF; CDR3nt: TGTGCCAGTAGTATAGTAGCGGGAGTTGGGGATGAGCAGTTCTTC
v_gene: TRBV9; abundance: -; d_gene: TRBD1; j_gene: TRBJ2-1; CDR3aa: CASSVGVETGLYNEQFF; CDR3nt: TGTGCCAGCAGCGTAGGGGTCGAGACAGGGCTCTACAATGAGCAGTTCTTC
v_gene: TRBV12-5; abundance: -; d_gene: -; j_gene: TRBJ2-3; CDR3aa: CASASDRRTTDTQYF; CDR3nt: TGTGCTAGTGCTTCGGACAGACGAACCACAGATACGCAGTATTTT
v_gene: TRBV5-6; abundance: -; d_gene: TRBD1; j_gene: TRBJ2-7; CDR3aa: CASSGDRGEQYF; CDR3nt: TGTGCCAGCAGCGGCGACAGGGGCGAGCAGTACTTC
v_gene: TRBV5-6; abundance: -; d_gene: TRBD1; j_gene: TRBJ1-4; CDR3aa: CASSLWTGAYKTNEKLFF; CDR3nt: TGTGCCAGCAGCTTGTGGACAGGGGCCTACAAAACTAATGAAAAACTGTTTTTT
v_gene: TRBV5-1; abundance: -; d_gene: -; j_gene: TRBJ2-7; CDR3aa: CASSPTSSSTYEQYF; CDR3nt: TGCGCCAGCAGCCCGACAAGTTCCTCAACCTACGAGCAGTACTTC
v_gene: TRBV19; abundance: -; d_gene: TRBD2; j_gene: TRBJ2-1; CDR3aa: CASRLSGRAFGEQFF; CDR3nt: TGTGCCAGTAGGTTAAGCGGGAGGGCCTTCGGTGAGCAGTTCTTC
v_gene: TRBV14; abundance: -; d_gene: -; j_gene: TRBJ1-5; CDR3aa: CASSPQTGQPQHF; CDR3nt: TGTGCCAGCAGCCCCCAGACAGGTCAGCCCCAGCATTTT
v_gene: TRBV29-1; abundance: -; d_gene: -; j_gene: TRBJ2-7; CDR3aa: CSVVYESGEQYF; CDR3nt: TGCAGCGTCGTGTACGAGTCGGGCGAGCAGTACTTC
v_gene: TRBV6-4; abundance: -; d_gene: -; j_gene: TRBJ1-1; CDR3aa: CASSDSRGSGAFF; CDR3nt: TGTGCCAGCAGTGACTCTCGGGGAAGCGGAGCTTTCTTT
v_gene: TRBV9; abundance: -; d_gene: -; j_gene: TRBJ1-6; CDR3aa: CASSVNPRGGSNSPLHF; CDR3nt: TGTGCCAGCAGCGTAAATCCCAGGGGAGGGTCTAATTCACCCCTCCACTTT